Shown below are 29 T cell receptor beta chains from a single sample sequenced in a study of cytomegalovirus exposure and HLA in healthy donors. PCR primers comprised 60 Vbeta and 13 Jbeta primers. Measured with immunoSEQ multiplex PCR; TCRdb has only the in-frame clones, and not every one. The table lists around 150,000 clones, roughly 73% of them singletons. Input material: PBMCs. These receptors all stem from a young woman in good health and CMV-seronegative.

The chain links TRBV7-9 to TRBJ1-2; no definite D call. CDR3 length: 14 amino acids. Looked up from germline, CDR1 is SEHNR and CDR2 is FQNEAQ (reference sequence). Trimming removed 0 bases from V and 3 bases from J, with 8 bases in between. The CDR3 nucleotides read TGTGCCAGCAGCTTAGCGCAGGTAGACTATGGCTACACCTTC. It translates to CASSLAQVDYGYTF.

The chain combines TRBV5-1 with TRBJ2-2; 11 bases are shared with TRBD2. This CDR3 contains 17 residues. J was trimmed by 4 bases and V by 1 base; bases with no gene match: 6. In germline, CDR1 is SGHRS, CDR2 YFSETQ. Here the CDR3 DNA reads TGCGCCAGCAGCTTGTTTAGCGGGGGGGCCTTCACCGGGGAGCTGTTTTTT. It yields the protein CASSLFSGGAFTGELFF.

The table lists this clone with a few counts. The V and J genes are TRBV28 and TRBJ1-2; D not certain. The CDR3 runs to 16 residues. Germline-derived CDR1 and CDR2 are MDHEN and SYDVKM. The ends were cut back, 7 bases at V and 0 bases at J, with 18 bases in the middle. The CDR3 DNA follows: TGTGCCAGCACTGGCAGCGACTTCCTCTCTAACTATGGCTACACCTTC. The encoded protein is CASTGSDFLSNYGYTF.

The chain combines TRBV30 with TRBJ1-6; no reliable D call. The CDR3 totals 15 residues. V was trimmed by 7 bases and J by 11 bases, leaving 24 bases between them. Germline CDR1 reads GTSNPN; CDR2 reads SVGIG (reference sequence). CDR3 bases: TGTGCCTTAAGCACTCGGGAGTGGAATTTTCCACCCCTCCACTTT. Translation gives CALSTREWNFPPLHF.

This chain connects TRBV2 to TRBJ1-6; 10 nucleotides align to TRBD1. Germline CDR1 is SNHLY and CDR2 is FYNNEI. Trimming at V came to 6 bases and at J to 11 bases, leaving 13 bases not matched to a gene. The CDR3 extends over 16 amino acids. CDR3 residues: CASSLATGGTGPPLHF. CDR3 nucleotide sequence: TGTGCCAGCAGCCTCGCGACAGGGGGCACCGGGCCACCCCTCCACTTT.

The J gene is TRBJ2-7, the V gene TRBV5-4; 8 bases line up with TRBD1. The V segment lost 3 bases and the J segment 4 bases; nucleotides outside the gene matches: 9. The CDR3 is 15 residues long. Germline-derived CDR1 and CDR2 are SGHNT and YYREEE (reference sequence). CDR3 DNA: TGTGCCAGCAGCTCACCCGGGACAGGTTTTTACGAGCAGTACTTC. It encodes CASSSPGTGFYEQYF.

Details on this clone: It is unclear where the CDR3 begins or ends on the DNA, so no DNA is shown, and the CDR3 is as TCRdb lists it. The chain carries TRBV13 and TRBJ2-7; the D call TRBD1 from the table was never checked on the DNA. Germline CDR1 reads PRHDT; CDR2 reads FYEKMQ (reference sequence). Including both end residues, the CDR3 is 13 amino acids long. CDR3 region: CASSFQVSYEQYF.

This rearrangement joins TRBV5-1 to TRBJ1-6, with 9 bases lining up with TRBD1. With V trimmed by 5 bases and J by 4 bases, 7 bases remained unmatched. CDR3 size: 16 residues. Looked up from germline, CDR1 is SGHRS and CDR2 is YFSETQ. CDR3 sequence (DNA): TGCGCCAGCAGACCACGGACAGGGGATTATAATTCACCCCTCCACTTT. This translates into CASRPRTGDYNSPLHF.

The V and J genes are TRBV19 and TRBJ2-1; 8 bases agree with TRBD2. The germline V gene encodes CDR1 LNHDA and CDR2 SQIVND (reference sequence). The V and J ends lost 3 bases and 3 bases, in that order; junction bases with no gene match: 10. The CDR3 runs to 17 residues. The CDR3 reads CASSMTPGGVSYNEQFF. DNA of the CDR3: TGTGCCAGTAGTATGACCCCCGGGGGGGTAAGCTACAATGAGCAGTTCTTC.

The CDR3 DNA reads TGCGCCAGCAGCTTGGGGGGACAGGGAATCTCCTACGAGCAGTACTTC. The encoded protein is CASSLGGQGISYEQYF. The genes are TRBV5-1 and TRBJ2-7; 9 bases agree with TRBD1. This CDR3 has 16 amino acids. Germline V gene data show CDR1 as SGHRS and CDR2 as YFSETQ. V trimming: 0 bases; J trimming: 0 bases; junction bases outside the gene matches: 4.

This clone was seen more than once but under ten times. The genes are TRBV5-1 and TRBJ2-2; D is uncertain. This CDR3 spans 13 amino acids. Trimming removed 2 bases from V and 6 bases from J, with 8 bases in between. Germline assignment: CDR1 SGHRS and CDR2 YFSETQ. The CDR3 DNA sequence: TGCGCCAGCAGCTTTCGACAACCCGGGGAGCTGTTTTTT. Protein sequence: CASSFRQPGELFF.

This chain uses TRBV11-2 with TRBJ2-7, with no clear D. Trimming took 5 bases from V and 5 from J, leaving 16 bases between them. Germline V gene sequence: CDR1 SGHAT, CDR2 FQNNGV. This CDR3 spans 14 amino acids. The CDR3 nucleotides read TGTGCCAGCAGCCCCCCTCAGGTCCGTGACGAGCAGTACTTC. Translating gives CASSPPQVRDEQYF.

The J gene is TRBJ2-7, the V gene TRBV28; D is undetermined. This CDR3 has 14 amino acids. The V and J ends lost 5 bases and 0 bases respectively, with 11 bases between them. Germline values: CDR1 MDHEN, CDR2 SYDVKM. The CDR3 DNA follows: TGTGCCAGCAGTCTAACCTCCCACTCCTACGAGCAGTACTTC. Encoded protein: CASSLTSHSYEQYF.

This clone has just a few counts. CDR3 region: CASSLLPGGTEAFF. CDR3 nucleotides: TGTGCCAGCAGCTTATTACCGGGGGGCACTGAAGCTTTCTTT. The rearrangement uses TRBV7-2 and TRBJ1-1; possibly TRBD1 for D (5 bases). Germline V gene lookup returns CDR1 SGHTA and CDR2 FQGNSA. The ends were cut back, 2 bases at V and 4 bases at J, with 11 bases in the middle. The CDR3 length is 14 residues.

V gene TRBV29-1 combines with J gene TRBJ1-2; 8 bases are a match to TRBD1. The CDR3 is 14 residues long. CDR1 and CDR2 from the germline V gene are SQVTM and ANQGSEA. Losses at the gene ends were 4 bases for V and 4 bases for J; bases not matched to a gene: 8. Written as DNA, the CDR3 is TGCAGCGTTGCCCGGACAGGGCAGGGCTATGGCTACACCTTC. It translates to CSVARTGQGYGYTF.

The V and J genes are TRBV19 and TRBJ2-7; TRBD1 is a possible D gene (8 bases). This CDR3 region has 13 residues. V was cut by 7 bases and J by 5 bases, with 15 bases left in between. CDR1 LNHDA and CDR2 SQIVND come from the germline V gene (reference sequence). CDR3 residues: CASMHRGGDEQYF. CDR3 sequence (DNA): TGTGCCAGTATGCACAGGGGGGGGGACGAGCAGTACTTC. Full variable domain (outside the CDR3, taken from reference TRBV19 and TRBJ2-7): DGGITQSPKYLFRKEGQNVTLSCEQNLNHDAMYWYRQDPGQGLRLIYYSQIVNDFQKGDIAEGYSVSREKKESFPLTVTSAQKNPTAFYLCASMHRGGDEQYFGPGTRLTVT.

This clone was recorded once. The V call is TRBV5-1, the J call TRBJ2-1; D gene unclear. CDR3 length: 14 residues. Trimming stripped 0 bases from V and 9 bases from J, with 13 bases between. Germline CDR1 and CDR2: SGHRS and YFSETQ. This CDR3 is CASSLALELGEQFF. The CDR3 nucleotides read TGCGCCAGCAGCTTGGCGCTAGAATTGGGTGAGCAGTTCTTC.

This clone was picked up a small number of times. The chain has TRBV28 and TRBJ1-1; D gene uncertain. Germline CDR1 and CDR2: MDHEN and SYDVKM. V gave up 5 bases and J gave up 3 bases, with 7 bases separating them. This CDR3 spans 12 amino acids. CDR3 bases: TGTGCCAGCAGTCTCGTGTACACTGAAGCTTTCTTT. This translates into CASSLVYTEAFF. The whole variable domain, remainder taken from reference TRBV28 and TRBJ1-1, is DVKVTQSSRYLVKRTGEKVFLECVQDMDHENMFWYRQDPGLGLRLIYFSYDVKMKEKGDIPEGYSVSREKKERFSLILESASTNQTSMYLCASSLVYTEAFFGQGTRLTVV.

This clone has more than one count but fewer than ten. This chain connects TRBV5-1 to TRBJ1-4; D is perhaps TRBD1 (5 bases). In germline, CDR1 is SGHRS, CDR2 YFSETQ. V lost 0 bases, J lost 0 bases, and 9 bases lay in between. This CDR3 region has 16 residues. CDR3 DNA sequence: TGCGCCAGCAGCTTGGAAGGGGTTGCAACTAATGAAAAACTGTTTTTT. Protein: CASSLEGVATNEKLFF.

The chain joins TRBV6-1 to TRBJ1-3; 7 nucleotides align to TRBD1. This CDR3 comprises 15 residues. CDR1 and CDR2 from the germline V gene are MNHNS and SASEGT. Germline trimming cut 5 bases from V and 4 bases from J; bases unmatched to any gene: 8. The CDR3 reads CASSLTGLGGNTIYF. The CDR3 DNA is TGTGCCAGCAGTCTGACAGGGTTAGGAGGAAACACCATATATTTT.

The chain recombines TRBV25-1 with TRBJ2-3; D is perhaps TRBD2 (6 bases). The V gene's germline CDR1 is MGHDK and CDR2 SYGVNS. The V gene lost 6 bases and the J gene lost 4 bases, with 14 bases spanning the gap. The CDR3 runs 14 residues. In nucleotides, the CDR3 is TGTGCCAGCAGGGGGCGGGGATTCGCAGATACGCAGTATTTT. This codes for CASRGRGFADTQYF.

The V call is TRBV7-2, the J call TRBJ2-7; 8 bases align to TRBD2. Trimming cost V 2 bases and J 7 bases; bases outside gene matches: 7. Germline values: CDR1 SGHTA, CDR2 FQGNSA. CDR3 length equals 14 residues. The CDR3 is CASSLFRGGPEQYF. CDR3 nucleotide sequence: TGTGCCAGCAGCTTATTTCGGGGGGGCCCTGAGCAGTACTTC. Together with reference TRBV7-2 and TRBJ2-7, the CDR3 gives the full variable domain: GAGVSQSPSNKVTEKGKDVELRCDPISGHTALYWYRQSLGQGLEFLIYFQGNSAPDKSGLPSDRFSAERTGGSVSTLTIQRTQQEDSAVYLCASSLFRGGPEQYFGPGTRLTVT.

V and J are TRBV6-6 and TRBJ1-1; D perhaps matches TRBD1 (5 bases). Germline loops: CDR1 MNHNY, CDR2 SVGAGI (reference sequence). The CDR3 runs to 16 residues. Trimming removed 0 bases at V and 3 bases at J, with 14 bases between. The CDR3 DNA is TGTGCCAGCAGTTACTCGGCGAAGGGGAGGGACACTGAAGCTTTCTTT. Protein sequence: CASSYSAKGRDTEAFF.

This clone turned up a few times. The chain is built from TRBV5-1 and TRBJ2-3, with TRBD2 matching over 7 bases. Germline V gene data show CDR1 as SGHRS and CDR2 as YFSETQ. V was clipped by 4 bases and J by 2 bases; unmatched bases: 7. The CDR3 is made up of 15 amino acids. The CDR3: CASSGGTTLTDTQYF. In DNA form, the CDR3 reads TGCGCCAGCAGCGGCGGGACTACCCTCACAGATACGCAGTATTTT.

CDR3 coding DNA: TGTGCCATCAGTGAGGAACCACTCAATGAGCAGTTCTTC. Translating gives CAISEEPLNEQFF. V gene TRBV10-3 combines with J gene TRBJ2-1; no definite D call. The germline CDR1 and CDR2 sequences are ENHRY and SYGVKD. Trimming took 2 bases from V and 6 from J, leaving 8 bases between them. This CDR3 has 13 amino acids.

The chain is built from TRBV27 and TRBJ2-7; D is ambiguous. Looked up from germline, CDR1 is MNHEY and CDR2 is SMNVEV (reference sequence). This CDR3 comprises 14 residues. V was pared by 2 bases and J by 0 bases, with 8 bases between. This chain's CDR3 is CASSLNGRSYEQYF. As DNA, the CDR3 is TGTGCCAGCAGTTTAAACGGTCGCTCCTACGAGCAGTACTTC.

V gene TRBV6-5 combines with J gene TRBJ2-1; D unresolved. The CDR3 is 14 amino acids. The V end lost 5 bases, the J end lost 4 bases, and 12 bases lay between the germline ends. Per the germline V gene, CDR1 is MNHEY and CDR2 is SVGAGI. CDR3 protein: CASSPFAGYNEQFF. The CDR3 nucleotides are TGTGCCAGCAGTCCTTTCGCCGGGTACAATGAGCAGTTCTTC.

This clone has just one count. The J gene is TRBJ2-7, the V gene TRBV6-1; 8 nucleotides line up with TRBD1. V shed 6 bases, J shed 6 bases, and the junction held 10 bases outside the gene matches. The germline gives CDR1 MNHNS, CDR2 SASEGT. There are 14 residues in the CDR3. CDR3 protein: CASRGRQGSREQYF. The CDR3 DNA is TGTGCCAGCAGGGGAAGACAGGGGTCACGCGAGCAGTACTTC.

This clone was observed a single time. The chain links TRBV2 to TRBJ2-3; D perhaps matches TRBD1 (6 bases). Germline V gives CDR1 SNHLY, CDR2 FYNNEI. Trimming took 7 bases from V and 0 from J, leaving 14 bases between them. The CDR3 totals 15 residues. CDR3 sequence (DNA): TGTGCCAGCAACCTTGGGACAATGAGCACAGATACGCAGTATTTT. Protein sequence: CASNLGTMSTDTQYF.